The 4 T cell receptor beta chains listed next were all sequenced from one sample in a study of cytomegalovirus exposure and HLA in healthy donors. The PCR contained 60 Vbeta and 13 Jbeta primers. Clones were sequenced by immunoSEQ multiplex PCR, and TCRdb holds only the in-frame ones, with some missing. The repertoire holds about 140,000 clones, with over 60% as singletons. Sequences were obtained from PBMCs. The source is a man aged 40-55 years in good health and CMV-seropositive.

The chain carries TRBV5-4 and TRBJ2-1; D remains ambiguous. The CDR3 totals 15 residues. Germline CDR1 is SGHNT and CDR2 is YYREEE (reference sequence). The germline V and J ends were trimmed by 1 base and 2 bases, with 10 bases remaining between them. CDR3 nucleotides: TGTGCCAGCAGCTTGAAGCGTGATACCTACAATGAGCAGTTCTTC. The encoded protein is CASSLKRDTYNEQFF.

There are a few counts of this clone. The genes are TRBV11-3 and TRBJ2-1; D is possibly TRBD2 (6 bases). This CDR3 is 12 amino acids long. Deletions cut 5 bases from V and 9 bases from J, with 11 bases between. Germline-derived CDR1 and CDR2 are SGHNT and YENEEA. The CDR3 coding sequence is TGTGCCAGCAGCCAGGACTATTCTGAGCAGTTCTTC. Translating gives CASSQDYSEQFF.

This chain joins TRBV6-5 and TRBJ2-5; tentatively, D is TRBD1 (6 bases). V was trimmed by 5 bases and J by 3 bases, leaving 16 bases between them. This CDR3 has 15 residues. The germline gives CDR1 MNHEY, CDR2 SVGAGI. CDR3 protein: CASSARVKGEETQYF. The CDR3 region has the DNA TGTGCCAGCAGTGCGAGGGTAAAGGGGGAAGAGACCCAGTACTTC.

The chain couples TRBV10-3 to TRBJ2-1, with 16 positions matching TRBD2. The CDR3 is 17 residues long. V shed 6 bases, J shed 0 bases, and the junction held 2 bases outside the gene matches. Per the germline V gene, CDR1 is ENHRY and CDR2 is SYGVKD. DNA of the CDR3: TGTGCCATCAGCGGGACTAGCGGGAGGGCCTCCTACAATGAGCAGTTCTTC. Its translation: CAISGTSGRASYNEQFF.